The 31 T cell receptor beta chains in this list originate from one sample, sequenced in a study of OX40 agonist ivuxolimab in advanced cancers. Measured with immunoSEQ multiplex PCR; TCRdb has only the in-frame clones, and not every one. The profile covers more than 80,000 clones, with under 95% appearing a single time and almost 8.5% taken by the ten largest. The specimen was CD4+ or CD8+ T cells sorted from blood, collected in a trial of the OX40 agonist ivuxolimab. The receptors shown here come from an adult with an advanced solid tumor such as melanoma, head and neck, liver or kidney cancer.

The gene calls are TRBV28 and TRBJ1-5; 9 bases map to TRBD1. This CDR3 has 15 amino acids. Germline CDR1 MDHEN, CDR2 SYDVKM. The CDR3 DNA sequence: TGTGGTAGTGGGACAGGGAGGTATAGCAATCAGCCCCAGCATTTT. It translates to CGSGTGRYSNQPQHF.

This chain joins TRBV28 and TRBJ1-3; D call uncertain. This CDR3 is built from 9 residues. Germline values: CDR1 MDHEN, CDR2 SYDVKM. CDR3 region: CASGNTIYF. In DNA, the CDR3 is TGTGCTAGTGGAAACACCATATATTTT.

V usage is TRBV27 and J usage is TRBJ1-1; D not resolved. CDR1 MNHEY and CDR2 SMNVEV come from the germline V gene (reference sequence). This CDR3 has 13 amino acids. With 3 bases removed from V and 4 bases from J, the gap between germline ends came to 9 bases. This CDR3 reads CASSFHGFTEAFF. In nucleotides, the CDR3 is TGTGCCAGCAGTTTCCACGGCTTCACTGAAGCTTTCTTT.

This clone was observed a few times. The chain joins TRBV13 to TRBJ2-1; TRBD1 might be the D (5 bases). The CDR3 extends over 12 amino acids. Germline CDR1 PRHDT, CDR2 FYEKMQ (reference sequence). V was shortened by 10 bases and J by 4 bases, with 11 bases between the two germline ends. CDR3 region: CATGDSYNEQFF. CDR3 nucleotide sequence: TGTGCCACCGGAGACAGTTACAATGAGCAGTTCTTC.

This clone was picked up one time. The chain combines TRBV4-1 with TRBJ1-5, with a weak D call TRBD1 (6 bases). The germline gives CDR1 MGHRA, CDR2 YSYEKL. The CDR3 has 15 residues. Deletions cut 0 bases from V and 6 bases from J, with 12 bases between. The CDR3 reads CASSQDRRGTQPQHF. The CDR3 DNA reads TGCGCCAGCAGCCAAGATCGCAGGGGTACTCAGCCCCAGCATTTT.

This clone appeared once. The chain has TRBV27 and TRBJ2-3; D is uncertain. Trimming stripped 2 bases from V and 4 bases from J, with 7 bases between. Looked up from germline, CDR1 is MNHEY and CDR2 is SMNVEV (reference sequence). The CDR3 is 13 residues long. CDR3 loop: CASSLEGADTQYF. The CDR3 DNA follows: TGTGCCAGCAGTTTAGAAGGCGCAGATACGCAGTATTTT.

V and J are TRBV28 and TRBJ2-7; 9 positions agree with TRBD2. The CDR3 is made up of 14 amino acids. Germline assignment: CDR1 MDHEN and CDR2 SYDVKM. J was trimmed by 2 bases and V by 10 bases; bases with no gene match: 9. CDR3 sequence (DNA): TGTGCCACCACCTCAGCGGGGGGTGCCTACGAGCAGTACTTC. Translated, it gives CATTSAGGAYEQYF.

The V call is TRBV6-1, the J call TRBJ1-1; D is possibly TRBD1 (5 bases). CDR1 is MNHNS and CDR2 is SASEGT in the germline V gene. CDR3 length: 17 residues. Between the trimmed V and J ends, which lost 4 bases and 4 bases, there was a span of 22 bases. CDR3 loop: CASSVLRTVRVGTEAFF. For the CDR3, the DNA is TGTGCCAGCAGTGTTCTTAGAACGGTCAGGGTAGGCACTGAAGCTTTCTTT.

The chain is built from TRBV4-1 and TRBJ1-2; 9 nucleotides agree with TRBD1. In germline, CDR1 is MGHRA, CDR2 YSYEKL. V lost 1 base and J lost 7; bases outside the gene matches: 10. This CDR3 comprises 16 residues. The CDR3: CASSQAVTQGAGGYTF. The CDR3 DNA follows: TGCGCCAGCAGCCAAGCGGTAACACAGGGGGCGGGTGGCTACACCTTC.

The V call is TRBV27, the J call TRBJ2-1; D is unresolved. Germline CDR1 and CDR2: MNHEY and SMNVEV (reference sequence). The CDR3 has 13 amino acids. The V end was cut by 2 bases, the J end by 8 bases, with 10 bases between. CDR3 bases: TGTGCCAGCAGTTTACTTGCAGTTGATGAGCAGTTCTTC. Amino acid sequence: CASSLLAVDEQFF.

The chain couples TRBV27 to TRBJ1-5, with D maybe TRBD1 (5 bases). CDR3 length: 11 amino acids. CDR1 and CDR2 (germline): MNHEY, SMNVEV (reference sequence). The germline V and J ends were trimmed by 7 bases and 9 bases, with 10 bases remaining between them. CDR3 DNA sequence: TGTGCCAGCACCCGGGGGGGGCCCCAGCATTTT. Its translation: CASTRGGPQHF.

This clone was detected once. The chain uses TRBV6-6 and TRBJ2-2; D is undetermined. Germline CDR1 is MNHNY and CDR2 is SVGAGI (reference sequence). This CDR3 contains 14 residues. The V end lost 4 bases, the J end lost 3 bases, and 9 bases lay between the germline ends. DNA for the CDR3: TGTGCCAGCAGTTTGGGCCGCTACACCGGGGAGCTGTTTTTT. Translation gives CASSLGRYTGELFF.

The chain is built from TRBV6-1 and TRBJ2-1; D may be TRBD2 (5 bases). Germline V gene sequence: CDR1 MNHNS, CDR2 SASEGT. Trimming took off 5 bases at V and 6 bases at J, with 8 bases between the two ends. CDR3 length equals 12 residues. CDR3 DNA: TGTGCCAGCAGTCTCGGGGTCAATGAGCAGTTCTTC. Amino acids: CASSLGVNEQFF.

The V gene is TRBV28, the J gene TRBJ1-5, with TRBD1 identical over 7 bases. Germline lookup yields CDR1 MDHEN and CDR2 SYDVKM. Trimming took 6 bases from V and 2 from J; bases not matched to a gene: 7. This CDR3 comprises 15 residues. In DNA, the CDR3 is TGTGCCAGCAGCCAGGACAGGTCGGGCAATCAGCCCCAGCATTTT. It codes for CASSQDRSGNQPQHF.

This chain joins TRBV27 and TRBJ2-3; D is possibly TRBD1 (5 bases). Germline V CDR1 and CDR2: MNHEY, SMNVEV (reference sequence). Trimming took off 6 bases at V and 0 bases at J, with 13 bases between the two ends. The CDR3 covers 15 residues. CDR3 in amino acids: CASRPGPLSTDTQYF. The CDR3 DNA is TGTGCCAGCAGACCAGGGCCGCTCAGCACAGATACGCAGTATTTT.

As DNA, the CDR3 is TGTGCCAGCAGTTTACTGGGGGGCTCACCCCTCCACTTT. Translated: CASSLLGGSPLHF. This chain links TRBV28 with TRBJ1-6, with D possibly TRBD1 on 6 matching bases. The CDR3 totals 13 residues. Trimming removed 2 bases at V and 10 bases at J, with 9 bases between. From germline, CDR1 is MDHEN and CDR2 SYDVKM.

For the CDR3, the DNA is TGTGCCAGCAGCCTAAGTAATGCAATGGATGAGCAGTTCTTC. Translation: CASSLSNAMDEQFF. J is TRBJ2-1 and V is TRBV4-2; D is ambiguous. The germline V gene encodes CDR1 LGHNA and CDR2 YNFKEQ. The CDR3 contains 14 residues. The V gene lost 4 bases and the J gene lost 8 bases, with 15 bases spanning the gap.

The chain couples TRBV29-1 to TRBJ2-4; D is perhaps TRBD1 (7 bases). V was trimmed by 7 bases and J by 4 bases, leaving 17 bases between them. Germline-derived CDR1 and CDR2 are SQVTM and ANQGSEA. This CDR3 is 14 amino acids long. The CDR3 DNA reads TGCAGCGGCAGGGGGTCGGGGGTGAAAAACATTCAGTACTTC. This encodes CSGRGSGVKNIQYF.

This chain uses TRBV4-1 with TRBJ1-6; D not resolved. The V and J ends lost 0 bases and 10 bases respectively, with 13 bases between them. This CDR3 has 15 residues. Germline V gives CDR1 MGHRA, CDR2 YSYEKL. The CDR3 sequence is CASSQDAHSRSPLHF. In DNA form, the CDR3 reads TGCGCCAGCAGCCAAGATGCGCACTCGCGGTCACCCCTCCACTTT.

The J gene is TRBJ1-5, the V gene TRBV2, with D hard to call. V was cut by 4 bases and J by 6 bases, with 10 bases left in between. Germline V CDR1 and CDR2: SNHLY, FYNNEI. The CDR3 is 13 residues long. The CDR3 bases are TGTGCCAGCAGTGCGGCAGAGGGTCAGCCCCAGCATTTT. It codes for CASSAAEGQPQHF.

The rearrangement links TRBV6-4 to TRBJ1-1; 7 bases fit TRBD1. The germline V gene has CDR1 MRHNA and CDR2 SNTAGT. CDR3 length: 14 residues. J was trimmed by 4 bases and V by 6 bases; bases with no gene match: 8. The CDR3 DNA reads as TGTGCCAGCAGGGACACTGACAGGGCCACTGAAGCTTTCTTT. Its protein is CASRDTDRATEAFF.

The CDR3 is CASSVGPSSHNEQFF. The DNA of the CDR3 is TGTGCCAGCAGCGTAGGGCCTAGCAGCCACAATGAGCAGTTCTTC. V gene TRBV9 combines with J gene TRBJ2-1; weak D call: TRBD2 (5 bases). From germline, CDR1 is SGDLS and CDR2 YYNGEE. The CDR3 extends over 15 amino acids. The V and J ends lost 0 bases and 5 bases respectively, with 12 bases between them.

The V and J genes are TRBV6-6 and TRBJ1-2; TRBD1 matches at 8 bases. V shed 4 bases and J 6 bases; nucleotides not matched to a gene: 7. This CDR3 contains 14 residues. The germline V gene has CDR1 MNHNY and CDR2 SVGAGI (reference sequence). As DNA, the CDR3 is TGTGCCAGCAGTTGGGGCTTGACAGGGGATGGCTACACCTTC. It specifies CASSWGLTGDGYTF.

This rearrangement joins TRBV7-8 to TRBJ1-2; D is perhaps TRBD1 (5 bases). This CDR3 has 13 amino acids. Germline values: CDR1 SGHVS, CDR2 FQNEAQ. Trimming removed 5 bases at V and 12 bases at J, with 19 bases between. The CDR3 bases are TGTGCCAGCAGCCCCGGGACTGGGGGGTCGGACACCTTC. Translated: CASSPGTGGSDTF. Full variable domain (remainder filled in from reference TRBV7-8 and TRBJ1-2): GAGVSQSPRYKVAKRGQDVALRCDPISGHVSLFWYQQALGQGPEFLTYFQNEAQLDKSGLPSDRFFAERPEGSVSTLKIQRTQQEDSAVYLCASSPGTGGSDTFGSGTRLTVV.

The chain joins TRBV30 to TRBJ2-7; 7 bases map to TRBD1. This CDR3 contains 14 residues. The germline V gene has CDR1 GTSNPN and CDR2 SVGIG (reference sequence). After removal of 4 bases from V and 0 bases from J, the junction contained 6 bases not matched to a gene. CDR3 sequence (DNA): TGTGCCTGGACCCCGGGACAGAGCTCCTACGAGCAGTACGTC. Translated: CAWTPGQSSYEQYV.

The chain joins TRBV9 to TRBJ1-5, with 8 bases matching TRBD1. Losses at the gene ends were 4 bases for V and 3 bases for J; bases not matched to a gene: 6. Per the germline V gene, CDR1 is SGDLS and CDR2 is YYNGEE. This CDR3 is 15 amino acids long. The CDR3 reads CASSPTGGPNQPQHF. The CDR3 region has the DNA TGTGCCAGCAGCCCTACAGGGGGGCCCAATCAGCCCCAGCATTTT.

The V and J genes are TRBV29-1 and TRBJ1-3, with D perhaps TRBD1 (5 bases). From germline, CDR1 is SQVTM and CDR2 ANQGSEA. Trimming took off 3 bases at V and 4 bases at J, with 10 bases between the two ends. CDR3 length: 13 amino acids. For the CDR3, the DNA is TGCAGCGTTGATATCGGGGGGGGAAACACCATATATTTT. Its translation is CSVDIGGGNTIYF.

This clone came up once. The chain carries TRBV27 and TRBJ2-1; TRBD1 is a possible D gene (6 bases). Trimming left V 3 bases short and J 6 bases short, with 9 bases between. This CDR3 has 13 residues. Germline loops: CDR1 MNHEY, CDR2 SMNVEV (reference sequence). In nucleotides, the CDR3 is TGTGCCAGCAGTTTTAACAGGGCCAATGAGCAGTTCTTC. Residues: CASSFNRANEQFF.

The chain recombines TRBV4-3 with TRBJ2-1; a possible D gene is TRBD2 (5 bases). The CDR3 is made up of 14 amino acids. The germline V gene has CDR1 LGHNA and CDR2 YSLEER. Trimming took 3 bases from V and 5 from J, leaving 11 bases between them. CDR3 region: CASSQASRDNEQFF. The DNA of the CDR3 is TGCGCCAGCAGCCAGGCGTCGAGGGACAATGAGCAGTTCTTC.

The chain links TRBV6-5 to TRBJ2-1; TRBD1 matches 10 bases. The V gene's germline CDR1 is MNHEY and CDR2 SVGAGI. The CDR3 spans 14 residues. Unmatched junction bases numbered 5, after V lost 6 bases and J lost 6 bases. The CDR3 DNA is TGTGCCAGCAGATACGACAGGGGGCTCAATGAGCAGTTCTTC. It yields the protein CASRYDRGLNEQFF.

The chain is built from TRBV20-1 and TRBJ1-2; the match to TRBD1 covers 7 bases. The ends lost 6 bases at V and 8 bases at J; junction bases unmatched: 6. This CDR3 comprises 11 residues. CDR1 is DFQATT and CDR2 is SNEGSKA in the germline V gene (reference sequence). CDR3 sequence reads: CSASTGRGYTF. DNA for the CDR3: TGCAGTGCCTCGACAGGGCGGGGCTACACCTTC.